A selection of T cell receptor beta chains follows, all from one sample in a study of cytomegalovirus exposure and HLA in healthy donors. Assay: immunoSEQ multiplex PCR; the TCRdb copy retains only in-frame clones and omits some. The table lists 100,000 or so clones, roughly four fifths of them singletons. The sequenced sample consisted of PBMCs. The receptor source for this set is a man in his forties in good health and CMV-seropositive. Both conserved end residues are trimmed from each CDR3.

j_call	v_call	cdr3_aa
TRBJ1-1	TRBV18	ASVGRGGMNTEAF
TRBJ2-1	TRBV6-1	ASRVGLLDNEQF
TRBJ2-2	TRBV27	ASSLWQGNTGELF
TRBJ1-5	TRBV2	ASARERLQPQH
TRBJ1-5	TRBV5-5	ASSIRQGSNQPQH
TRBJ1-4	TRBV7-2	ASSKTATNEKLF
TRBJ1-2	TRBV9	ASSVSLGDFYGYT
TRBJ1-2	TRBV7-8	ASSLMEGAHGYT
TRBJ2-5	TRBV5-5	ASSRDRYQETQY
TRBJ1-1	TRBV5-5	ASSFSDRLGEAF
TRBJ2-1	TRBV5-1	ASSLGGFLNGYNEQF
TRBJ2-5	TRBV5-1	ASSWGDRGPETQY
TRBJ2-4	TRBV6-4	ASSALDGGDIQY
TRBJ2-7	TRBV18	ASSMEGAHEQY
TRBJ1-5	TRBV30	AWSVPGYNQPQH
TRBJ2-1	TRBV6-5	ASSYSTGVNVWEQF
TRBJ2-4	TRBV7-3	ASSPGTSGGSSQY
TRBJ2-7	TRBV18	ASSPQLYEQY
TRBJ1-4	TRBV2	ASNRPGQGGEKLF
TRBJ2-5	TRBV4-1	ASSRAGTGGEETQY
TRBJ2-5	TRBV5-1	ASSLGGGRKETQY
TRBJ2-7	TRBV29-1	SVERDRGRGEQY
TRBJ1-5	TRBV6-6	ASSYSGQGGNQPQH
TRBJ2-7	TRBV5-3	ARSSGPAAPHYEQY
TRBJ2-7	TRBV5-6	ASSGGPGQMYEQY
TRBJ1-1	TRBV6-5	ASRVTGNTEAF
TRBJ1-2	TRBV6-5	ASNRAGANYGYT
TRBJ1-1	TRBV30	AWKPGRGLFATYGAF
TRBJ2-5	TRBV28	ASKLAGNQETQY
TRBJ2-7	TRBV11-2	ASSFARDSGGYEQY
TRBJ2-3	TRBV7-9	ASSHGTGGNTQY
TRBJ1-3	TRBV9	ASSVAGTGNTIY
TRBJ2-5	TRBV27	ASRPGTVGQETQY
TRBJ2-7	TRBV4-1	ASSQVGLPFYEQY
TRBJ2-5	TRBV15	ATSRDGLETQY
TRBJ1-4	TRBV28	ASSGTGVGLEKLF
TRBJ2-7	TRBV5-1	ASSLGRGRQDRPYEQY
TRBJ1-2	TRBV10-2	ASSPGEIYGYT
TRBJ1-1	TRBV4-1	ASSPLGQNMNTEAF
TRBJ2-3	TRBV28	ASPPPGGRETSDTQY
TRBJ1-1	TRBV5-4	ASSSLQGGWTEAF
TRBJ2-5	TRBV13	ASSPLSETQY
TRBJ2-3	TRBV5-5	ASSRGLAGGTDTQY
TRBJ1-1	TRBV7-3	ASSIGGVGTEAF
TRBJ1-1	TRBV19	ASKREGMNTEAF
TRBJ1-6	TRBV7-9	ASQAVLNSPLH
TRBJ1-1	TRBV20-1	SVRQGRAF
TRBJ2-5	TRBV5-4	ASSPVGRGGWGETQY
TRBJ1-1	TRBV6-5	ASSYGTAYYTEAF
TRBJ2-1	TRBV15	ATSRDAGEGNEQF
TRBJ2-3	TRBV9	ASSVAGQGFTDTQY
TRBJ2-3	TRBV4-1	ASSPGGAGGPTNTQY
TRBJ1-5	TRBV11-2	ASSPGPYSNQPQH
TRBJ2-2	TRBV5-4	ASSFAGSGELF
TRBJ1-2	TRBV5-1	ASSSNEDLRGYT